This is a list of T cell receptor beta chains from one sample in a study of blood T cell repertoires in COVID-19. Repertoires were generated with immunoSEQ multiplex PCR, while TCRdb's copy carries only in-frame clones and drops some. The table includes around 170,000 clones, over 70% detected once. The sequenced sample was PBMCs or T cells enriched from blood (not recorded which). These receptors were collected from a man in his sixties who had been exposed to COVID-19. The CDR3 runs from the conserved cysteine through the conserved F or W. Fields, in order: clone size, D gene, V gene, J gene, CDR3 protein, CDR3 DNA. D genes are given only for firm matches. Expanded clones get a size class; other rows say once, few or many, or leave the size out.

size: once; D: -; V: TRBV11-2; J: TRBJ2-5; CDR3: CASSPDRRQETQYF; DNA: TGTGCCAGCAGCCCAGACAGGAGACAAGAGACCCAGTACTTC
size: -; D: TRBD1; V: TRBV18; J: TRBJ2-1; CDR3: CASSPLPGTGGHNEQFF; DNA: TGTGCCAGCTCACCCCTTCCTGGGACAGGGGGCCACAATGAGCAGTTCTTC
size: -; D: -; V: TRBV27; J: TRBJ1-1; CDR3: CASRRDSEAFF; DNA: TGTGCCAGCAGGCGAGACAGCGAAGCTTTCTTT
size: -; D: -; V: TRBV4-3; J: TRBJ1-1; CDR3: CASSDARENTEAFF; DNA: TGCGCCAGCAGCGACGCCCGGGAAAACACTGAAGCTTTCTTT
size: few; D: TRBD1; V: TRBV29-1; J: TRBJ1-3; CDR3: CSVQGQGSGNTIYF; DNA: TGCAGCGTCCAAGGACAGGGCTCTGGAAACACCATATATTTT
size: -; D: TRBD2; V: TRBV7-2; J: TRBJ2-3; CDR3: CASSFRAGGRADTQYF; DNA: TGTGCCAGCAGCTTCAGAGCGGGAGGGCGTGCGGATACGCAGTATTTT
size: -; D: -; V: TRBV7-8; J: TRBJ1-5; CDR3: CASSSQGEDQPQHF; DNA: TGTGCCAGCAGCTCACAGGGAGAGGATCAGCCCCAGCATTTT
size: -; D: TRBD1; V: TRBV27; J: TRBJ1-1; CDR3: CASSRQGPDGSNTEAFF; DNA: TGTGCCAGCAGCCGACAGGGACCAGACGGATCGAACACTGAAGCTTTCTTT
size: -; D: -; V: TRBV7-9; J: TRBJ2-3; CDR3: CASSPISTDTQYF; DNA: TGTGCCAGCAGCCCAATTTCCACAGATACGCAGTATTTT
size: -; D: -; V: TRBV9; J: TRBJ2-1; CDR3: CASSPTRVTYNEQFF; DNA: TGTGCCAGCAGCCCTACCCGAGTTACCTACAATGAGCAGTTCTTC
size: -; D: TRBD1; V: TRBV5-4; J: TRBJ2-7; CDR3: CASSRRDSPVFEQYF; DNA: TGTGCCAGCAGCCGCAGGGACAGCCCTGTGTTCGAGCAGTACTTC
size: -; D: TRBD2; V: TRBV29-1; J: TRBJ2-3; CDR3: CSTARRLADYTQYF; DNA: TGCAGCACCGCCCGCCGACTAGCGGATTATACGCAGTATTTT
size: -; D: -; V: TRBV24-1; J: TRBJ1-1; CDR3: CATSDFELGGPRTEAFF; DNA: TGTGCCACCAGTGATTTCGAGTTGGGGGGTCCGAGGACTGAAGCTTTCTTT
size: -; D: TRBD1; V: TRBV27; J: TRBJ2-7; CDR3: CASSPTGTGTYEQYF; DNA: TGTGCCAGCAGTCCAACCGGGACAGGCACCTACGAGCAGTACTTC
size: -; D: -; V: TRBV7-9; J: TRBJ1-1; CDR3: CASTATGNTEAFF; DNA: TGTGCCAGCACCGCCACAGGGAACACTGAAGCTTTCTTT
size: few; D: TRBD2; V: TRBV11-3; J: TRBJ2-5; CDR3: CASSFRLAGGPKETQYF; DNA: TGTGCCAGCAGCTTCCGACTAGCGGGAGGGCCAAAGGAGACCCAGTACTTC
size: -; D: -; V: TRBV9; J: TRBJ2-7; CDR3: CASSGLMRSGEQYF; DNA: TGTGCCAGCAGCGGACTAATGAGGTCGGGCGAGCAGTACTTC
size: once; D: TRBD1; V: TRBV9; J: TRBJ2-3; CDR3: CASSDPISPLGQGAWADTQYF; DNA: TGTGCCAGCAGCGACCCCATCTCCCCCTTAGGACAGGGGGCTTGGGCAGATACGCAGTATTTT
size: -; D: TRBD2; V: TRBV19; J: TRBJ2-5; CDR3: CAISGSLSETQYF; DNA: TGTGCCATAAGCGGGAGCCTCTCCGAGACCCAGTACTTC
size: -; D: -; V: TRBV24-1; J: TRBJ2-5; CDR3: CATSDPRPEGETQYF; DNA: TGTGCCACCAGTGATCCCCGGCCGGAGGGAGAGACCCAGTACTTC
size: -; D: TRBD2; V: TRBV4-1; J: TRBJ2-7; CDR3: CASSPWASGTTYEQYF; DNA: TGCGCCAGCAGTCCTTGGGCTAGCGGGACCACCTACGAGCAGTACTTC
size: -; D: -; V: TRBV28; J: TRBJ1-1; CDR3: CASSLVGRASEAFF; DNA: TGTGCCAGCAGTTTAGTGGGCAGGGCGAGTGAAGCTTTCTTT
size: few; D: TRBD2; V: TRBV27; J: TRBJ2-7; CDR3: CASSLGLAVSYEQYF; DNA: TGTGCCAGCAGTTTAGGACTAGCGGTTTCCTACGAGCAGTACTTC
size: -; D: TRBD1; V: TRBV16; J: TRBJ1-5; CDR3: CASSHWDRRSSNQPQHF; DNA: TGTGCCAGCAGCCATTGGGACAGGAGAAGTAGCAATCAGCCCCAGCATTTT
size: few; D: -; V: TRBV27; J: TRBJ1-5; CDR3: CASSQKRGGLNQPQHF; DNA: TGTGCCAGCAGTCAAAAAAGGGGGGGTCTAAATCAGCCCCAGCATTTT
size: -; D: TRBD1; V: TRBV6-5; J: TRBJ2-1; CDR3: CASSHGTGGDEQFF; DNA: TGTGCCAGCAGTCATGGGACAGGGGGCGATGAGCAGTTCTTC
size: -; D: TRBD1; V: TRBV29-1; J: TRBJ1-2; CDR3: CSVEDAIRQGGGGYTF; DNA: TGCAGCGTTGAAGATGCGATTCGACAGGGGGGAGGTGGCTACACCTTC
size: -; D: -; V: TRBV2; J: TRBJ1-4; CDR3: CASSEGGLIGKLFF; DNA: TGTGCCAGCAGTGAAGGGGGCCTCATCGGGAAACTGTTTTTT